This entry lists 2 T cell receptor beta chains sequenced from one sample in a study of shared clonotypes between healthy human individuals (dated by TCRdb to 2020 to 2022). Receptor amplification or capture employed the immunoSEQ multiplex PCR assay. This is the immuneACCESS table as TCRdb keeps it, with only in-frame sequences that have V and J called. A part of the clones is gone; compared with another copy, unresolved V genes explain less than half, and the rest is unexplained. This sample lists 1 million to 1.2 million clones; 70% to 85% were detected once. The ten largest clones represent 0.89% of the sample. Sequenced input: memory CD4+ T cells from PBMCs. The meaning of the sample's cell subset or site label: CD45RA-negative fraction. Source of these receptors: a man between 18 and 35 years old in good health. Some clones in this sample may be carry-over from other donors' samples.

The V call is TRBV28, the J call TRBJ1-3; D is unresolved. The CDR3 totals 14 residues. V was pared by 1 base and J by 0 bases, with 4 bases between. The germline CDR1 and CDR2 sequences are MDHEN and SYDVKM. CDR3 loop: CASSLYTSGNTIYF. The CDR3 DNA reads TGTGCCAGCAGTTTATATACCTCTGGAAACACCATATATTTT.

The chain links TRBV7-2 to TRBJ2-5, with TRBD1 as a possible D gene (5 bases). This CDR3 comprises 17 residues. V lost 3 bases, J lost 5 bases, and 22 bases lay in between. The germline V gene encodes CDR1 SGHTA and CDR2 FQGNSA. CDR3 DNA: TGTGCCAGCAGCTTTTTCCTAGGTCAGGGAAGTGGGGAGACCCAGTACTTC. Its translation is CASSFFLGQGSGETQYF.